The rows below give T cell receptor beta chains drawn from one sample of a study of tumor and adjacent non-tumor tissue in lung cancer. Each CDR3 protein is one row after TCRdb ran MiXCR on the multiplex PCR reads. In the table there are tens of thousands of distinct CDR3 sequences, under 70% of which are singletons. The sequencing input was distant non-tumor lung tissue. The receptors were sampled from a woman aged 45-60 years with non-small cell lung cancer. CDR3s include the opening cysteine and the closing phenylalanine or tryptophan. D genes are given only for firm matches. Some rows mark clone size as missing; the rest say once, few, many or name a class of expanded clone.

CASSAIVDGDTEAFF	TGTGCCAGCAGCGCAATAGTAGATGGGGACACTGAAGCTTTCTTT	-	-	TRBJ1-1	TRBV11-2
CASSLAQVNKEQFF	TGTGCCAGCAGCTTAGCGCAAGTTAATAAGGAGCAGTTCTTC	-	-	TRBJ2-1	TRBV11-1
CASSPPGLYTDTQYF	TGTGCCAGCAGCCCACCGGGACTATACACAGATACGCAGTATTTT	TRBD2	-	TRBJ2-3	TRBV5-4
CASSLAPLAVSNSYEQYF	TGTGCTAGCAGCCTAGCCCCATTAGCGGTAAGTAACTCCTACGAGCAGTACTTC	-	-	TRBJ2-7	TRBV11-2
CSAKRQGWEQYF	TGCAGCGCTAAACGACAGGGATGGGAGCAGTACTTC	TRBD1	few	TRBJ2-7	TRBV20-1
CASIRGRGQDGYTF	TGTGCCAGCATCCGCGGACGGGGGCAAGATGGCTACACCTTC	-	-	TRBJ1-2	TRBV6-2/TRBV6-3
CASSPLGTEYF	TGTGCCAGCAGTCCCCTGGGCACGGAGTACTTC	-	-	TRBJ2-7	TRBV28
CSAPRQGDSYEQYF	TGCAGTGCTCCACGACAGGGGGACTCCTACGAGCAGTACTTC	TRBD1	many	TRBJ2-7	TRBV20-1
CASSDRYQLHNNEQFF	TGTGCCAGCAGTGATCGCTATCAACTACATAACAATGAGCAGTTCTTC	-	few	TRBJ2-1	TRBV25-1
CANQPGRWNNEQFF	TGTGCCAATCAGCCGGGACGGTGGAACAATGAGCAATTCTTC	-	-	TRBJ2-1	TRBV6-1
CASSKRVQFATDMQYF	TGTGCCAGCAGCAAAAGGGTACAGTTTGCAACAGATATGCAGTATTTT	-	-	TRBJ2-3	TRBV11-1
CASKVLEGASGDLFF	TGTGCCAGTAAAGTCCTGGAGGGGGCGTCCGGGGACCTGTTCTTT	-	-	TRBJ2-2	TRBV6-1
CAITEGQGYGYAF	TGTGCCATCACAGAGGGACAGGGGTATGGCTACGCCTTC	TRBD1	-	TRBJ1-2	TRBV10-3
CAGSLWGHSNQPQHF	TGTGCCGGCAGCTTATGGGGTCACAGCAATCAGCCCCAGCATTTT	-	-	TRBJ1-5	TRBV28
CGSSLEAGANVLTF	TGCGGCAGCAGCTTGGAGGCTGGGGCCAACGTCCTGACTTTC	-	-	TRBJ2-6	TRBV5-1
CSASGGNSYNEQSF	TGCAGTGCTAGCGGGGGAAACTCCTACAATGAGCAGTCCTTC	-	once	TRBJ2-1	TRBV20-1
CNASYILGEQFF	TGTAATGCTAGTTATATTTTAGGTGAGCAGTTCTTC	-	few	TRBJ2-1	TRBV20-1
CSARSSSTGELFF	TGCAGTGCTAGATCTAGTAGCACCGGGGAGCTGTTTTTT	-	many	TRBJ2-2	TRBV20-1
CASKSGPTSYEQYF	TGTGCCAGCAAATCCGGGCCAACCTCCTACGAGCAGTACTTC	-	once	TRBJ2-7	TRBV19